Shown below are 30 T cell receptor beta chains from a single sample sequenced in a study of cytomegalovirus exposure and HLA in healthy donors. The PCR used 60 Vbeta and 13 Jbeta primers. TCRdb keeps only in-frame clones here, not all; method: immunoSEQ multiplex PCR. The sample records tens of thousands of clones, 65% to 85% being singletons. Sequencing input: PBMCs. All receptors come from a man aged 45 to 65 in good health and CMV-seronegative.

This clone was detected only a few times. The V gene is TRBV9, the J gene TRBJ2-1, with 12 positions matching TRBD2. V lost 6 bases to trimming and J lost 5 bases; unmatched junction nucleotides: 15. The germline V gene has CDR1 SGDLS and CDR2 YYNGEE. CDR3 length equals 18 residues. The CDR3 loop reads CASIPDRTSGTLNNEQFF. The CDR3, as DNA: TGTGCCAGCATTCCCGATCGGACTAGCGGGACCCTGAACAATGAGCAGTTCTTC.

The chain recombines TRBV29-1 with TRBJ1-1; TRBD1 aligns across 8 bases. Germline CDR1 and CDR2: SQVTM and ANQGSEA. V shed 1 base and J 6 bases; nucleotides not matched to a gene: 7. The CDR3 runs to 14 residues. CDR3 region: CSVEAGQGYAEAFF. As DNA, the CDR3 is TGCAGCGTTGAAGCCGGACAGGGTTATGCTGAAGCTTTCTTT.

The rearrangement joins TRBV7-2 to TRBJ1-1; D may be TRBD1 (6 bases). The CDR3 contains 15 residues. Deletions cut 5 bases from V and 1 base from J, with 14 bases between. Germline CDR1 and CDR2: SGHTA and FQGNSA. The CDR3 DNA reads as TGTGCCAGCAGCCCAAATCAGGGGACGAACACTGAAGCTTTCTTT. This encodes CASSPNQGTNTEAFF.

The chain joins TRBV28 to TRBJ2-2; D uncertain. The V gene lost 5 bases and the J gene lost 6 bases, with 10 bases spanning the gap. The germline gives CDR1 MDHEN, CDR2 SYDVKM. The CDR3 is made up of 13 amino acids. CDR3 nucleotide sequence: TGTGCCAGCAGTCTCGGGTTTCCCGGGGAGCTGTTTTTT. Protein: CASSLGFPGELFF.

This chain joins TRBV19 and TRBJ2-7, with 10 bases matching TRBD2. J lost 3 bases, V lost 4 bases, and 3 bases had no gene match. The CDR3 has 14 residues. Germline CDR1 is LNHDA and CDR2 is SQIVND (reference sequence). The CDR3 DNA reads TGTGCCAGTAGTACCGTAGCGGGAGGCTACGAGCAGTACTTC. This encodes CASSTVAGGYEQYF.

V usage is TRBV9 and J usage is TRBJ2-3; 12 positions match TRBD2. V lost 3 bases, J lost 9 bases, and 8 bases stayed unmatched. Germline lookup yields CDR1 SGDLS and CDR2 YYNGEE. The CDR3 has 15 amino acids. CDR3 region: CASSAPSGGAETQYF. The DNA for the CDR3 is TGTGCCAGCAGCGCCCCTAGCGGGGGGGCGGAAACGCAGTATTTT. Looking up the rest from reference TRBV9 and TRBJ2-3 gives the full variable domain: DSGVTQTPKHLITATGQRVTLRCSPRSGDLSVYWYQQSLDQGLQFLIQYYNGEERAKGNILERFSAQQFPDLHSELNLSSLELGDSALYFCASSAPSGGAETQYFGPGTRLTVL.

V usage is TRBV2 and J usage is TRBJ2-3, with 8 bases fitting TRBD1. Germline CDR1 reads SNHLY; CDR2 reads FYNNEI. The CDR3 contains 16 residues. With 2 bases clipped from V and 2 bases from J, the junction kept 6 bases outside the gene matches. The CDR3 sequence is CASSETPGQVTDTQYF. CDR3 DNA: TGTGCCAGCAGTGAAACTCCGGGACAGGTCACAGATACGCAGTATTTT. Drawing the rest from reference TRBV2 and TRBJ2-3, the complete variable domain is EPEVTQTPSHQVTQMGQEVILRCVPISNHLYFYWYRQILGQKVEFLVSFYNNEISEKSEIFDDQFSVERPDGSNFTLKIRSTKLEDSAMYFCASSETPGQVTDTQYFGPGTRLTVL.

The count of this clone is one. The chain recombines TRBV5-1 with TRBJ2-7; possible D gene TRBD2, 6 bases. Germline loops: CDR1 SGHRS, CDR2 YFSETQ. The CDR3 sequence is 14 residues long. Between the trimmed V and J ends, which lost 0 bases and 5 bases, there was a span of 12 bases. The chain's CDR3 is CASSLAPGVDEQYF. CDR3 nucleotide sequence: TGCGCCAGCAGCTTGGCCCCGGGGGTGGACGAGCAGTACTTC. The full variable domain, with the rest looked up from reference TRBV5-1 and TRBJ2-7, is KAGVTQTPRYLIKTRGQQVTLSCSPISGHRSVSWYQQTPGQGLQFLFEYFSETQRNKGNFPGRFSGRQFSNSRSEMNVSTLELGDSALYLCASSLAPGVDEQYFGPGTRLTVT.

This clone was seen only a few times. The chain couples TRBV7-3 to TRBJ2-6, with D perhaps matching TRBD1 (5 bases). This CDR3 has 14 residues. The germline V gene encodes CDR1 SGHTA and CDR2 FQGTGA. V lost 5 bases and J 4 bases, leaving 9 bases between the germline ends. CDR3: CASSIKGGANVLTF. The CDR3 region has the DNA TGTGCCAGCAGCATAAAGGGGGGGGCCAACGTCCTGACTTTC.

V is TRBV19 and J is TRBJ1-2; no reliable D call. The CDR3 sequence is 16 residues long. Trimming took 6 bases from V and 2 from J, leaving 19 bases between them. Germline-derived CDR1 and CDR2 are LNHDA and SQIVND (reference sequence). CDR3 coding DNA: TGTGCCAGTAGCACCGCCGTTCTCGACTTGAACTATGGCTACACCTTC. It translates to CASSTAVLDLNYGYTF.

V gene TRBV4-1 combines with J gene TRBJ1-5; D is uncertain. With 0 bases removed from V and 13 bases from J, the gap between germline ends came to 16 bases. The germline gives CDR1 MGHRA, CDR2 YSYEKL. The CDR3 loop spans 14 amino acids. The CDR3: CASSQDIEALSQHF. CDR3 bases: TGCGCCAGCAGCCAAGATATTGAGGCGTTGTCTCAGCATTTT.

This chain uses TRBV19 with TRBJ1-1, with D maybe TRBD1 (5 bases). The CDR3 length is 14 residues. V lost 8 bases to trimming and J lost 1 base, with 14 bases between them. Germline CDR1 is LNHDA and CDR2 is SQIVND (reference sequence). In DNA, the CDR3 is TGTGCCAGTTTCTCAAGGAGGGGGAACACTGAAGCTTTCTTT. Translated, it gives CASFSRRGNTEAFF.

This sequence joins TRBV7-9 and TRBJ2-6; D remains unclear. V was clipped by 11 bases and J by 2 bases, with 7 bases between them. Germline V gene data show CDR1 as SEHNR and CDR2 as FQNEAQ (reference sequence). The CDR3 totals 12 residues. CDR3 sequence (DNA): TGTGCCCCCAGTACTGGGGCCAACGTCCTGACTTTC. It specifies CAPSTGANVLTF.

In regard to this clone: At one end, the junction sequence differs from germline, possibly due to a read error. The V call is TRBV6-1, the J call TRBJ2-6; unclear D gene. The germline V gene has CDR1 MNHNS and CDR2 SASEGT. This CDR3 has 16 amino acids. CDR3 sequence (DNA): TGTGCCAGCAGCGAAGCCCAGTTCTCTGGGGCCAACGTCCTGACTTTC. This translates into CASSEAQFSGANVLTF.

This clone appeared once. V usage is TRBV19 and J usage is TRBJ2-3; TRBD2 matches at 8 bases. The CDR3 consists of 12 residues. Germline V gene sequence: CDR1 LNHDA, CDR2 SQIVND (reference sequence). V was clipped by 6 bases and J by 4 bases; unmatched bases: 0. CDR3 nucleotides: TGTGCCAGTAGCGGGGGGGCAGATACGCAGTATTTT. Protein sequence: CASSGGADTQYF.

The genes are TRBV5-1 and TRBJ2-7; maybe TRBD1 (5 bases). The length of the CDR3 is 18 residues. Germline assignment: CDR1 SGHRS and CDR2 YFSETQ. V lost 1 base and J 3 bases, leaving 23 bases between the germline ends. The CDR3 nucleotides are TGCGCCAGCAGCTTGCGGAGCCAGACGGTTAAGGGGCGCTACGAGCAGTACTTC. As protein: CASSLRSQTVKGRYEQYF.

This chain links TRBV5-5 with TRBJ1-5; unclear D gene. Deletions cut 2 bases from V and 5 bases from J, with 8 bases between. This CDR3 contains 13 residues. Germline V gene lookup returns CDR1 SGHKS and CDR2 YYEKEE (reference sequence). The CDR3, as DNA: TGTGCCAGCAGCTTTGTCCCCGATCAGCCCCAGCATTTT. As protein: CASSFVPDQPQHF.

This chain joins TRBV28 and TRBJ2-7; 11 positions match TRBD2. The length of the CDR3 is 19 residues. Trimming removed 6 bases from V and 1 base from J; junction bases left unmatched: 17. Per germline, CDR1 MDHEN and CDR2 SYDVKM. CDR3: CASRLRGPLAGGGSYEQYF. CDR3 nucleotide sequence: TGTGCCAGCAGACTAAGGGGCCCATTAGCGGGAGGGGGTTCCTACGAGCAGTACTTC.

This clone appeared a few times. This sequence joins TRBV15 and TRBJ1-2; 7 bases match TRBD1. The junction had 9 bases not matched to a gene; V was cut back by 0 bases and J by 5 bases. CDR3 length: 16 amino acids. Germline CDR1 LNHNV, CDR2 YYDKDF (reference sequence). CDR3 in DNA: TGTGCCACCAGCAGAGATTCCCTGGACAGGACGTATGGCTACACCTTC. Residues: CATSRDSLDRTYGYTF.

The CDR3 reads CASSVGSIYGYTF. The CDR3 nucleotides read TGTGCCAGCAGTGTCGGGAGTATCTATGGCTACACCTTC. The rearrangement links TRBV6-1 to TRBJ1-2; D unclear. V lost 4 bases and J 4 bases, leaving 10 bases between the germline ends. This CDR3 has 13 amino acids. In germline, CDR1 is MNHNS, CDR2 SASEGT.

V is TRBV7-2 and J is TRBJ2-3; 8 bases match TRBD1. J lost 2 bases, V lost 5 bases, and 6 bases had no gene match. The CDR3 loop spans 15 amino acids. CDR1 is SGHTA and CDR2 is FQGNSA in the germline V gene. CDR3 residues: CASSRRDRYTDTQYF. CDR3 nucleotide sequence: TGTGCCAGCAGCCGCCGGGACAGGTACACAGATACGCAGTATTTT. The complete variable domain, with remaining parts taken from reference TRBV7-2 and TRBJ2-3, reads GAGVSQSPSNKVTEKGKDVELRCDPISGHTALYWYRQSLGQGLEFLIYFQGNSAPDKSGLPSDRFSAERTGGSVSTLTIQRTQQEDSAVYLCASSRRDRYTDTQYFGPGTRLTVL.

The genes are TRBV7-8 and TRBJ2-5; TRBD2 matches at 8 bases. Losses at the gene ends were 7 bases for V and 5 bases for J; bases not matched to a gene: 9. Germline V gene data show CDR1 as SGHVS and CDR2 as FQNEAQ. The CDR3 sequence is 14 residues long. CDR3 in DNA: TGTGCCAGCACCGCCGGGGGGGGCCGTGAGACCCAGTACTTC. Protein sequence: CASTAGGGRETQYF.

For the CDR3, the DNA is TGTGCCAGCAGCTTAAGCTCAGGGGGCGGCTATGGCTACACCTTC. It is translated as CASSLSSGGGYGYTF. This chain uses TRBV7-3 with TRBJ1-2; 8 nucleotides match TRBD1. The trim removed 1 base at V and 4 bases at J, leaving 5 bases unmatched. The CDR3 has 15 amino acids. In germline, CDR1 is SGHTA, CDR2 FQGTGA.

The genes are TRBV11-2 and TRBJ1-2; perhaps TRBD1 as D (5 bases). From germline, CDR1 is SGHAT and CDR2 FQNNGV. The CDR3 has 15 amino acids. V lost 1 base, J lost 2 bases, and 11 bases lay in between. CDR3 DNA sequence: TGTGCCAGCAGCTTAGGGCCAGGGAGGAACTATGGCTACACCTTC. Translating gives CASSLGPGRNYGYTF.

This clone was observed a handful of times. This rearrangement joins TRBV18 to TRBJ2-3, with 8 bases that match TRBD2. V shed 3 bases and J 1 base; nucleotides not matched to a gene: 3. Germline V gene data show CDR1 as KGHSH and CDR2 as LQKENI. The CDR3 covers 15 residues. CDR3 loop: CASSPPAGGTDTQYF. The CDR3 nucleotides are TGTGCCAGCTCACCGCCAGCGGGGGGCACAGATACGCAGTATTTT.

The chain has TRBV29-1 and TRBJ1-1; the D gene is possibly TRBD1 (5 bases). Per the germline V gene, CDR1 is SQVTM and CDR2 is ANQGSEA. There are 11 residues in the CDR3. Trimming pared 8 bases from V and 2 bases from J, leaving 9 bases between. CDR3 DNA: TGCAGCTCCAGGGTCAACACTGAAGCTTTCTTT. It is translated as CSSRVNTEAFF.

V gene TRBV27 combines with J gene TRBJ2-7; a possible D gene is TRBD1 (6 bases). Germline CDR1 MNHEY, CDR2 SMNVEV (reference sequence). V lost 2 bases and J lost 2, with 13 bases in between. The CDR3 spans 15 residues. The CDR3 spells CASSLDPGGTYEQYF. DNA for the CDR3: TGTGCCAGCAGTTTAGATCCTGGGGGCACCTACGAGCAGTACTTC.

This rearrangement joins TRBV5-1 to TRBJ2-1, with 10 nucleotides matching TRBD2. Germline assignment: CDR1 SGHRS and CDR2 YFSETQ. The CDR3 loop spans 15 amino acids. With V trimmed by 3 bases and J by 3 bases, 3 bases remained unmatched. The CDR3 loop reads CASSSGLADYNEQFF. Here the CDR3 DNA reads TGCGCCAGCAGCTCAGGACTAGCGGACTACAATGAGCAGTTCTTC.

This chain connects TRBV11-1 to TRBJ2-1; no clear D. V was pared by 4 bases and J by 5 bases, with 12 bases between. This CDR3 is built from 14 residues. CDR1 SGHAT and CDR2 FQDESV come from the germline V gene (reference sequence). DNA for the CDR3: TGTGCCAGCAGCTACCTAACTGCTAACAATGAGCAGTTCTTC. It translates to CASSYLTANNEQFF.

The V gene is TRBV19, the J gene TRBJ2-7; 9 bases are a match to TRBD1. The CDR3 extends over 14 amino acids. The V segment lost 5 bases and the J segment 7 bases; nucleotides outside the gene matches: 9. Germline-derived CDR1 and CDR2 are LNHDA and SQIVND (reference sequence). The CDR3 here is CASSFWTGANEQYF. The CDR3 coding sequence is TGTGCCAGTAGTTTCTGGACAGGGGCGAATGAGCAGTACTTC.